Sequencing of this T cell receptor (beta chain) was carried out in a study of blood T cell repertoires in COVID-19. Patients from Seattle were sampled longitudinally, starting during active infection. In the authors' methods: Estimates of nucleated cell counts were drawn from the amplification of reference gene primers. The data were produced by immunoSEQ multiplex PCR, yet TCRdb's version contains in-frame clones alone and is incomplete. From that table come the V and J calls and clone size; the DNA was used to work out D and trimming. The table includes fewer than 350,000 clones, about 86% detected once. There are 13 residues in the CDR3. CDR1 and CDR2 from the germline V gene are MNHEY and SMNVEV (reference sequence). Trimming cost V 2 bases and J 6 bases, with 10 bases left between them.

The sample taken for sequencing was peripheral blood. This clonotype was obtained from a woman aged 25 to 45 with COVID-19, enrolled during active disease. This chain joins TRBV27 and TRBJ1-1; D gene ambiguous. CDR3 nucleotides: TGTGCCAGCAGTTTACCTAGCCGCTCTGAAGCTTTCTTT. Translated, it gives CASSLPSRSEAFF.